The clone carrying this TCR beta chain occurred a few times. In germline, CDR1 is SGHNT, CDR2 YENEEA. V was trimmed by 0 bases and J by 3 bases, leaving 9 bases between them. The CDR3 contains 15 residues. Sequencing targeted expressed TCRB transcripts, as all isolated RNA had been reverse transcribed. The method was immunoSEQ multiplex PCR; TCRdb's version includes in-frame clones alone and lacks a portion of them. Here the sample spans around 320,000 clones, approximately 14% being singletons. This specimen comes from a study of beta chain features in type 1 diabetes. The sequenced material came from central memory CD4+ T cells from blood. This receptor was taken from a young man in good health. The chain links TRBV11-3 to TRBJ2-1; D possibly corresponds to TRBD2 (5 bases). DNA for the CDR3: TGTGCCAGCAGCTTAGAGGGGAGCATCTACAATGAGCAGTTCTTC. Encoded protein: CASSLEGSIYNEQFF.